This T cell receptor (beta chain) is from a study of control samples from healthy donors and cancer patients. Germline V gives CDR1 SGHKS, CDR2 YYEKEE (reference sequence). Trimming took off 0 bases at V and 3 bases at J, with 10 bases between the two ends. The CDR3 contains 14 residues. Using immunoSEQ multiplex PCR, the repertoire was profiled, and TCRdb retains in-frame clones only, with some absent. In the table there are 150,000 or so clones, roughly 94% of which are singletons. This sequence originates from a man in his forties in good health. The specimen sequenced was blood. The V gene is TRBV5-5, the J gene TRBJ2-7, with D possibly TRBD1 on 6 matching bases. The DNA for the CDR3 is TGTGCCAGCAGCTTGGTCTCAGGGGACTACGAGCAGTACTTC. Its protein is CASSLVSGDYEQYF.